The next 5 T cell receptor beta chains were all read from a single sample in a study of blood T cell repertoires in COVID-19. This table comes from immunoSEQ multiplex PCR, and its TCRdb copy is limited to in-frame clones, with some not included. The sample yields tens of thousands of clones, around 90% seen once. The sequenced sample was peripheral blood. All receptors come from a human donor in a cohort sampled during active COVID-19.

V usage is TRBV6-2 or TRBV6-3 and J usage is TRBJ2-4; D is undetermined. Germline V gene lookup returns CDR1 MNHEY and CDR2 SVGEGT. This CDR3 comprises 15 residues. Trimming shortened V by 6 bases and J by 0 bases, and 12 bases separated the two germline ends. The CDR3 bases are TGTGCCAGCAGCCCGGCGGCAATAGCCAAAAACATTCAGTACTTC. Encoded protein: CASSPAAIAKNIQYF.

V usage is TRBV18 and J usage is TRBJ1-1; the D is unclear. The CDR3 length is 15 residues. The germline V gene encodes CDR1 KGHSH and CDR2 LQKENI. The V gene lost 0 bases and the J gene lost 0 bases, with 8 bases spanning the gap. CDR3 protein: CASSPPTAMNTEAFF. CDR3 DNA sequence: TGTGCCAGCTCACCACCAACAGCCATGAACACTGAAGCTTTCTTT.

This chain uses TRBV5-1 with TRBJ2-7; D gene unclear. From germline, CDR1 is SGHRS and CDR2 YFSETQ. Between the trimmed V and J ends, which lost 0 bases and 6 bases, there was a span of 4 bases. This CDR3 comprises 11 residues. CDR3 loop: CASSLGLEQYF. Here the CDR3 DNA reads TGCGCCAGCAGCTTGGGTCTCGAGCAGTACTTC.

This chain uses TRBV7-2 with TRBJ2-7, with 7 bases lining up with TRBD1. The CDR3 loop spans 16 amino acids. The V gene's germline CDR1 is SGHTA and CDR2 FQGNSA. The V and J ends lost 4 bases and 0 bases, in that order; junction bases with no gene match: 9. CDR3 loop: CASSSSRTGSSYEQYF. DNA of the CDR3: TGTGCCAGCAGCTCCTCCAGGACAGGTAGCTCCTACGAGCAGTACTTC.

V is TRBV19 and J is TRBJ1-2, with 8 bases lining up with TRBD1. The V gene end was trimmed by 8 bases and the J gene end by 7 bases; junction bases not matched to a gene: 9. CDR3 length: 13 residues. Germline V CDR1 and CDR2: LNHDA, SQIVND (reference sequence). CDR3 in DNA: TGTGCCAGTGTCGGACAGGGACGAGGTGGCTACACCTTC. This encodes CASVGQGRGGYTF.